This T cell receptor (beta chain) was observed in a study of neurological immune-mediated disorders. In TCRdb, the 5' RACE reads were re-called with MiXCR into one record per CDR3 protein. The table includes tens of thousands of distinct CDR3 sequences, 13% to 15% detected once. This clonotype came up many times. The unsorted libraries had their origin in 2 million PBMCs stored at -80 C. The CDR3 runs 13 residues. Germline V gene lookup returns CDR1 MNHNS and CDR2 SASEGT. Trimming cost V 6 bases and J 6 bases, with 11 bases left between them. The specimen sequenced was PBMCs. This chain connects TRBV6-1 to TRBJ1-4; no firm D call. The TCR comes from a woman in her 50s in good health. CDR3 DNA sequence: TGTGCCAGCAGACCACCTGGGGATGAAAAACTGTTTTTT. Translation: CASRPPGDEKLFF.